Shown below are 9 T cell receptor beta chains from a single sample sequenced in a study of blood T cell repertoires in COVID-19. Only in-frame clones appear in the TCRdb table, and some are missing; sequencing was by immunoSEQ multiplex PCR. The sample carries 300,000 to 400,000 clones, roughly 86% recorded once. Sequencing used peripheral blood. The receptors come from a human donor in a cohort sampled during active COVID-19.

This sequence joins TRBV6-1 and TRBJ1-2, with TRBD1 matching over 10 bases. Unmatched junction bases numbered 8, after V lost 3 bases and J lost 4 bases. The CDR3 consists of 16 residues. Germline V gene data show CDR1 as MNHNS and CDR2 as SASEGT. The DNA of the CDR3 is TGTGCCAGCAGTGAGGGACAGGGGATTTCGGGCTATGGCTACACCTTC. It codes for CASSEGQGISGYGYTF.

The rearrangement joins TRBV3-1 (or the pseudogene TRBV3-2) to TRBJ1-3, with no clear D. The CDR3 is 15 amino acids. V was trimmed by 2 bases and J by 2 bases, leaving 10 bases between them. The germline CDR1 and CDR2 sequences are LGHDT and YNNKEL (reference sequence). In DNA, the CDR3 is TGTGCCAGCAGCCAAACGACGGGTCCTGGAAACACCATATATTTT. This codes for CASSQTTGPGNTIYF.

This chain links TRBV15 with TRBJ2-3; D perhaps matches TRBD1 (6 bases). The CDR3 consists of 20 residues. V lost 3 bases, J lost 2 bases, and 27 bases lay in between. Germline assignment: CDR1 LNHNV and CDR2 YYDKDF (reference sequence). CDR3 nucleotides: TGTGCCACCAGCAGCCACCCCGGGACATCCATCGGTGGGTACACAGATACGCAGTATTTT. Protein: CATSSHPGTSIGGYTDTQYF.

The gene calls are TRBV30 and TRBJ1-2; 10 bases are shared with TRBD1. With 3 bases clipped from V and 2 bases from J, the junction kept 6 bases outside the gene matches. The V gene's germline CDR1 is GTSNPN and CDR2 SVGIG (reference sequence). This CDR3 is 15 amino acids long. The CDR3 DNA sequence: TGTGCCTGGAGCTGGGACAGGGGAGACAACTATGGCTACACCTTC. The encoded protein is CAWSWDRGDNYGYTF.

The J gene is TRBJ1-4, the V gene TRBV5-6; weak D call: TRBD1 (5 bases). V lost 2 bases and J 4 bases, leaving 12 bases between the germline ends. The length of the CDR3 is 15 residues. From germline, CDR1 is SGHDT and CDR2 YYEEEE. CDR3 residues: CASSLRSDNNEKLFF. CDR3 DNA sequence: TGTGCCAGCAGCTTACGTTCGGACAATAATGAAAAACTGTTTTTT.

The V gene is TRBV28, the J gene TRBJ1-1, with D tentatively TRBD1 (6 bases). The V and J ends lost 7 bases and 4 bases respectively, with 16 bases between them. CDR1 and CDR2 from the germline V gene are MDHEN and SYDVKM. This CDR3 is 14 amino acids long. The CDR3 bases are TGTGCCAGCACGGGCCCTCACAGGGCCACTGAAGCTTTCTTT. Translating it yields CASTGPHRATEAFF.

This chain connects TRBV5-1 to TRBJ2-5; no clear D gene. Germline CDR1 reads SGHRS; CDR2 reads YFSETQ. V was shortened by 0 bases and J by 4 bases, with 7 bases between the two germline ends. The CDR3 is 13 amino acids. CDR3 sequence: CASSLDTPETQYF. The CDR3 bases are TGCGCCAGCAGCTTGGACACCCCAGAGACCCAGTACTTC. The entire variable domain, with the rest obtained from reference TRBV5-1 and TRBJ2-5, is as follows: KAGVTQTPRYLIKTRGQQVTLSCSPISGHRSVSWYQQTPGQGLQFLFEYFSETQRNKGNFPGRFSGRQFSNSRSEMNVSTLELGDSALYLCASSLDTPETQYFGPGTRLLVL.

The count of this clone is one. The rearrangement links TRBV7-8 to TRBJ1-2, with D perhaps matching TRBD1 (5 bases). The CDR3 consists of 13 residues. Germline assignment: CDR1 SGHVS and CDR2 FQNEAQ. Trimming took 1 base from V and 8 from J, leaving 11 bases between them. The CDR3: CASSLDRLEGYTF. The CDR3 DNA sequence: TGTGCCAGCAGCTTAGACAGGCTAGAGGGCTACACCTTC.

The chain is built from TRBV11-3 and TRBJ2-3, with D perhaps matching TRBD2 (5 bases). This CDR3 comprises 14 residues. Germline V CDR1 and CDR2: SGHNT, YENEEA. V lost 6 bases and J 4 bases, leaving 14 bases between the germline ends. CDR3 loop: CASSYGKEADTQYF. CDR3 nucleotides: TGTGCCAGCAGTTACGGGAAAGAGGCAGATACGCAGTATTTT.